The rows below give T cell receptor beta chains drawn from one sample of a study of blood T cell repertoires in COVID-19. Profiling relied on immunoSEQ multiplex PCR, and the TCRdb table lists in-frame clones only, not all of them. This table holds roughly 240,000 clones, roughly 82% found once. Sequenced material: peripheral blood. These receptors all stem from a man aged 35-49 years who had recovered from COVID-19. The CDR3 runs from the conserved cysteine through the conserved F or W. A D gene is named only where the DNA matches it firmly. Where a row states a size, it is once, few, many or the class of an expanded clone; other rows omit it.

v_call,j_call,d_call,clone_size,cdr3_length,cdr3_nt,cdr3_aa
TRBV24-1,TRBJ2-5,TRBD1,NA,15,TGTGCCACCAGTGACCCCGGACAGGGGATGGAGACCCAGTACTTC,CATSDPGQGMETQYF
TRBV7-2,TRBJ2-7,NA,NA,15,TGTGCCAGCAGCTTAGCAGGGGAGGTTTCCTACGAGCAGTACTTC,CASSLAGEVSYEQYF
TRBV4-3,TRBJ1-5,NA,NA,15,TGCGCCAGCAGCCAAGATCGGGGGACCTATCAGCCCCAGCATTTT,CASSQDRGTYQPQHF
TRBV7-2,TRBJ1-3,TRBD1,NA,17,TGTGCCAGCACCTTGACAGGGGGAGTCCTCTCTGGAAACACCATATATTTT,CASTLTGGVLSGNTIYF
TRBV5-1,TRBJ1-1,TRBD1,once,17,TGCGCCAGCAGCTTGGAGATTTTGGGACAGGCGGCGACTGAAGCTTTCTTT,CASSLEILGQAATEAFF
TRBV24-1,TRBJ2-3,TRBD2,NA,18,TGTGCCACCAGTGATACCAGGGCTAGCGGAGGTCTCACAGATACGCAGTATTTT,CATSDTRASGGLTDTQYF
TRBV10-2,TRBJ2-7,TRBD2,NA,15,TGCGCCAGCAGTGAGTTAGCTAGCGGGCACTACGAGCAGTACTTC,CASSELASGHYEQYF
TRBV5-6,TRBJ2-7,NA,once,12,TGTGCCAGCAGCCGACAGTTCTACGAGCAGTACTTC,CASSRQFYEQYF
TRBV4-1,TRBJ2-5,TRBD2,NA,14,TGCGCCAGCAGGCGGGGGGGCTTTGCAGAGACCCAGTACTTC,CASRRGGFAETQYF
TRBV7-6,TRBJ2-3,TRBD2,NA,15,TGTGCCAGCAGCTCTTCTAGCGGGGTGGCAGATACGCAGTATTTT,CASSSSSGVADTQYF
TRBV5-4,TRBJ2-7,TRBD2,NA,14,TGTGCCAGCAGCCCGGGACTAGCGGGGTACGAGCAGTACTTC,CASSPGLAGYEQYF